This TCR beta chain was identified in a study of blood T cells in healthy people across ages. The authors ran a second PCR of about 6 to 11 cycles using a sample-barcoded 5' primer and a J-beta primer mix. Carrying 12 random nucleotides, a template-switch adaptor labeled each individual cDNA molecule. TCRdb used MiXCR to reprocess the 5' RACE reads, holding one entry per CDR3 protein. The sample has some 1 million distinct CDR3 sequences; 40% to 45% are singletons. The ends were cut back, 4 bases at V and 5 bases at J, with 17 bases in the middle. The CDR3 is made up of 15 amino acids. CDR1 and CDR2 (germline): SEHNR, FQNEAQ (reference sequence). This clonotype has just a few counts. Antigen specificity is unknown. Findings and caveats of the study: In long-lived donors, naive CD4+ cell counts and diversity exceeded those of aged donors.

Every donor provided roughly 9.1 milliliters of peripheral blood. At least 7 million PBMCs were isolated per sample. J is TRBJ2-5 and V is TRBV7-9; possible D gene TRBD2, 6 bases. This clonotype was sampled from a woman aged 60 to 75 in good health. The sequencing input was blood. The CDR3 DNA is TGTGCCAGCAGCTCGGGCCCCCCGGCGGGGGAGACCCAGTACTTC. It is translated as CASSSGPPAGETQYF.